This T cell receptor (beta chain) came from a study of beta chain features in type 1 diabetes. Study-wide context: The patients were much like the healthy donors in age, gender and cell yields.

Expressed TCRB transcripts were sequenced after all isolated RNA was converted to cDNA. Using immunoSEQ multiplex PCR, the repertoire was profiled, and TCRdb retains in-frame clones only, with some absent. Seen here are about 27,000 clones, less than 70% observed once, and the top ten hold 1.4% to 1.5%. Study-wide findings and caveats: There was a moderate but significant shortening of TCRB CDR3s in all four CD4+ subsets of Type 1 diabetes patients. TCRB repertoires of naive, central memory and Treg cells appeared more similar among patients than among healthy donors.

Comments on this clone: Its antigen remains unidentified.

There was one heparinised blood draw per donor, averaging around 0.11 L. After removal of 3 bases from V and 1 base from J, the junction contained 7 bases not matched to a gene. Germline V lookup: CDR1 SGHRS, CDR2 YFSETQ. This CDR3 region has 15 residues. The chain links TRBV5-1 to TRBJ2-7; the match to TRBD1 covers 7 bases. The sample comprised Tregs from blood. The source of this sequence is a woman aged 18-29 years with type 1 diabetes. The CDR3 nucleotides read TGCGCCAGCAGCTGGGGACAGTCGGGTTCCTACGAGCAGTACTTC. Translation: CASSWGQSGSYEQYF.